One sample yielded the 18 T cell receptor beta chains listed below, sequenced in a study of vaccination and CD4 T cells after COVID-19. These receptors' antigens are unknown. Sequencing of DNA taken from cultured CD4+ T cells relied on the Oncomine TCR Beta short-read assay. One entry per CDR3 protein, called by TCRdb with MiXCR from the PCR reads. The top ten clones hold nearly 6% of a sample with 22,000 or so distinct CDR3 sequences, roughly 52% of them seen once. Sample treatment: roughly 11-day PBMC culture with coronavirus spike peptide pools or control peptides (ViraFEST assay). The sequenced sample consisted of CD4+ T cells from blood, cultured in vitro. These receptors were obtained from a human donor who had recovered from COVID-19.

The chain couples TRBV2 to TRBJ2-7, with a possible D match to TRBD2 (6 bases). Trimming took 4 bases from V and 2 from J, leaving 15 bases between them. The CDR3 is 15 residues long. The germline V gene encodes CDR1 SNHLY and CDR2 FYNNEI. CDR3 protein: CASSVRPAGPYEQYF. The DNA of the CDR3 is TGTGCCAGCAGTGTTCGTCCCGCGGGGCCCTACGAGCAGTACTTC.

This clonotype was detected only a few times. The chain is built from TRBV21-1 and TRBJ2-7. TRBV21-1 is an annotated pseudogene. The CDR3 is 13 residues long. The CDR3 loop is CASSPGISYEQYF. CDR3 DNA sequence: TGTGCCAGCAGCCCAGGGATCTCCTACGAGCAGTACTTC.

This chain joins TRBV27 and TRBJ2-5; 9 positions agree with TRBD2. The CDR3 totals 14 residues. V was pared by 8 bases and J by 4 bases, with 8 bases of the junction left unmatched. Germline CDR1 and CDR2: MNHEY and SMNVEV (reference sequence). This CDR3 reads CASGGSGRRETQYF. For the CDR3, the DNA is TGTGCCAGCGGGGGTAGCGGGAGACGAGAGACCCAGTACTTC.

The chain combines TRBV11-2 with TRBJ2-5, with D hard to call. Trimming removed 5 bases from V and 9 bases from J, with 13 bases in between. The CDR3 covers 12 residues. Germline V gene data show CDR1 as SGHAT and CDR2 as FQNNGV. CDR3 bases: TGTGCCAGCAGCGTGGCTAGTGTCGCCCAGTACTTC. This codes for CASSVASVAQYF.

By proportion, this clonotype is medium-sized (0.01 to 0.1%). This rearrangement joins TRBV20-1 to TRBJ1-2, with a weak D call TRBD1 (5 bases). The CDR3 contains 14 residues. In germline, CDR1 is DFQATT, CDR2 SNEGSKA (reference sequence). V shed 3 bases and J shed 2 bases, with 13 bases lying between them. The CDR3 DNA reads TGCAGTGCTAGCCGGGACCAGGCGAACTATGGCTACACCTTC. Translated: CSASRDQANYGYTF.

The rearrangement joins TRBV11-1 to TRBJ2-1; TRBD2 matches 7 bases. Losses at the gene ends were 4 bases for V and 4 bases for J; bases not matched to a gene: 7. The CDR3 is 15 residues long. From germline, CDR1 is SGHAT and CDR2 FQDESV (reference sequence). DNA of the CDR3: TGTGCCAGCAGCTCCTGGGGGGGAGGGTACAATGAGCAGTTCTTC. The encoded protein is CASSSWGGGYNEQFF. Full variable domain (missing parts from reference TRBV11-1 and TRBJ2-1): EAEVAQSPRYKITEKSQAVAFWCDPISGHATLYWYRQILGQGPELLVQFQDESVVDDSQLPKDRFSAERLKGVDSTLKIQPAELGDSAMYLCASSSWGGGYNEQFFGPGTRLTVL.

This clonotype occurred a few times. The rearrangement links TRBV28 to TRBJ1-2; possibly TRBD1 for D (6 bases). V lost 6 bases, J lost 1 base, and 12 bases lay in between. Germline loops: CDR1 MDHEN, CDR2 SYDVKM. The CDR3 extends over 14 amino acids. The DNA of the CDR3 is TGTGCCAGCAGACCGACAGGCGTTAACTATGGCTACACCTTC. The encoded protein is CASRPTGVNYGYTF.

This clonotype is a singleton in its sample. The chain recombines TRBV11-2 with TRBJ1-1, with D possibly TRBD1 on 6 matching bases. V was clipped by 4 bases and J by 0 bases, with 12 bases between them. Per the germline V gene, CDR1 is SGHAT and CDR2 is FQNNGV. The CDR3 consists of 15 residues. The CDR3 coding sequence is TGTGCCAGCAGCTCACCCTGGGGGCTGAACACTGAAGCTTTCTTT. Its translation: CASSSPWGLNTEAFF.

The rearrangement uses TRBV20-1 and TRBJ2-1; 8 bases line up with TRBD2. The V and J ends lost 0 bases and 9 bases, in that order; junction bases with no gene match: 10. The CDR3 length is 15 residues. The germline CDR1 and CDR2 sequences are DFQATT and SNEGSKA (reference sequence). The DNA for the CDR3 is TGCAGTGCTAGAGATCACAGAGCGGGAGAGCTTGAGCAGTTCTTC. It codes for CSARDHRAGELEQFF.

This clonotype was observed once. The J gene is TRBJ2-1, the V gene TRBV9, with 7 positions matching TRBD2. From germline, CDR1 is SGDLS and CDR2 YYNGEE. The CDR3 covers 15 residues. V was clipped by 2 bases and J by 3 bases; unmatched bases: 5. As DNA, the CDR3 is TGTGCCAGCAGCGTCGCGGGAGTGCGCTACAATGAGCAGTTCTTC. Its protein product is CASSVAGVRYNEQFF.

This clonotype appeared a few times. This chain links TRBV30 with TRBJ2-3; no reliable D call. V lost 1 base and J lost 2, with 10 bases in between. CDR3 length: 14 amino acids. CDR1 is GTSNPN, CDR2 SVGIG, per germline (reference sequence). CDR3 DNA: TGTGCCTGGAGTGCCCTCCCCCTCACAGATACGCAGTATTTT. This gives the protein CAWSALPLTDTQYF. The entire variable domain, with the rest obtained from reference TRBV30 and TRBJ2-3, is as follows: SQTIHQWPATLVQPVGSPLSLECTVEGTSNPNLYWYRQAAGRGLQLLFYSVGIGQISSEVPQNLSASRPQDRQFILSSKKLLLSDSGFYLCAWSALPLTDTQYFGPGTRLTVL.

V is TRBV24-1 and J is TRBJ2-5, with D perhaps being TRBD1 or TRBD2 (5 bases each). This CDR3 has 13 amino acids. Trimming stripped 7 bases from V and 1 base from J, with 9 bases between. Germline V CDR1 and CDR2: KGHDR, SFDVKD. The CDR3 here is CATSRDGQETQYF. The DNA for the CDR3 is TGTGCCACCAGCCGGGACGGCCAAGAGACCCAGTACTTC.

This clonotype was counted between two and nine times. The chain uses TRBV6-2 or TRBV6-3 and TRBJ2-7; either TRBD1 or TRBD2 may fit D (5 bases each). Germline V gene data show CDR1 as MNHEY and CDR2 as SVGEGT. V lost 4 bases and J lost 4, with 14 bases in between. There are 14 residues in the CDR3. CDR3 coding DNA: TGTGCCAGCAGTTTGGGCCCGGGGCCGTACGAGCAGTACTTC. The encoded protein is CASSLGPGPYEQYF.

V is TRBV29-1 and J is TRBJ1-1; D possibly corresponds to TRBD1 (5 bases). With 8 bases removed from V and 4 bases from J, the gap between germline ends came to 11 bases. Germline CDR1 is SQVTM and CDR2 is ANQGSEA. The CDR3 consists of 11 residues. CDR3 in amino acids: CSSHGTTEAFF. The DNA of the CDR3 is TGCAGCTCCCATGGGACCACTGAAGCTTTCTTT.

This chain joins TRBV19 and TRBJ1-5; D gene unclear. The CDR3 loop spans 15 amino acids. Germline V gene lookup returns CDR1 LNHDA and CDR2 SQIVND (reference sequence). Trimming pared 6 bases from V and 6 bases from J, leaving 18 bases between. This CDR3 reads CASSRRGGLSQPQHF. In DNA form, the CDR3 reads TGTGCCAGTAGCCGACGCGGAGGGTTAAGTCAGCCCCAGCATTTT.

The chain uses TRBV6-1 and TRBJ2-7, with D possibly matching TRBD2 (6 bases). The V end lost 7 bases, the J end lost 1 base, and 14 bases lay between the germline ends. The germline V gene has CDR1 MNHNS and CDR2 SASEGT. CDR3 size: 14 residues. As DNA, the CDR3 is TGTGCCAGCAAGCGGGCGGAGATATCCTACGAGCAGTACTTC. Translated: CASKRAEISYEQYF.

This clonotype was counted only a few times. This sequence joins TRBV15 and TRBJ1-5, with D unresolved. The length of the CDR3 is 15 residues. Deletions cut 0 bases from V and 5 bases from J, with 11 bases between. Germline CDR1 and CDR2: LNHNV and YYDKDF (reference sequence). In DNA, the CDR3 is TGTGCCACCAGCAGAGATGGGTCTCCATATCAGCCCCAGCATTTT. Translated, it gives CATSRDGSPYQPQHF.

The rearrangement uses TRBV19 and TRBJ1-6, with 9 bases lining up with TRBD1. J was trimmed by 15 bases and V by 3 bases; bases with no gene match: 9. The CDR3 is made up of 14 amino acids. Germline lookup yields CDR1 LNHDA and CDR2 SQIVND (reference sequence). In nucleotides, the CDR3 is TGTGCCAGTAGTATCCGGACAGGGGTCCCGATCCTCCACTTT. This encodes CASSIRTGVPILHF.